The 22 T cell receptor beta chains reported below all come from one sample, sequenced in a study of glioma-infiltrating T cells after dendritic cell vaccination. The repertoire was sequenced with immunoSEQ multiplex PCR; TCRdb's copy has only in-frame clones and lacks some. The sample carries tens of thousands of clones, almost 85% recorded once. The sample in question was blood, obtained before dendritic cell vaccination. The receptors were gathered from a human donor with glioblastoma.

The chain couples TRBV5-1 to TRBJ1-1, with D unresolved. There are 13 residues in the CDR3. Trimming shortened V by 0 bases and J by 2 bases, and 5 bases separated the two germline ends. Germline assignment: CDR1 SGHRS and CDR2 YFSETQ. The CDR3 nucleotides are TGCGCCAGCAGCTTGGGGCTTAACACTGAAGCTTTCTTT. Translating gives CASSLGLNTEAFF.

The chain combines TRBV19 with TRBJ1-2, with D uncertain. Germline V gene data show CDR1 as LNHDA and CDR2 as SQIVND (reference sequence). The CDR3 sequence is 13 residues long. Trimming shortened V by 5 bases and J by 4 bases, and 11 bases separated the two germline ends. Here the CDR3 reads CASSSAGTYGYTF. The CDR3 DNA sequence: TGTGCCAGTAGTTCTGCAGGAACCTATGGCTACACCTTC.

This clone was counted only a few times. This chain links TRBV18 with TRBJ1-2, with TRBD1 identical over 12 bases. V trimming: 6 bases; J trimming: 6 bases; junction bases outside the gene matches: 8. Germline CDR1 KGHSH, CDR2 LQKENI. The CDR3 has 15 amino acids. As DNA, the CDR3 is TGTGCCAGCTCTCATATGGGACAGGGGGCCGATGGCTACACCTTC. Translated, it gives CASSHMGQGADGYTF.

The gene calls are TRBV7-9 and TRBJ1-1, with a possible D match to TRBD1 (5 bases). V was pared by 4 bases and J by 4 bases, with 10 bases between. Looked up from germline, CDR1 is SEHNR and CDR2 is FQNEAQ (reference sequence). CDR3 length: 13 residues. The CDR3 bases are TGTGCCAGCAGCTATCGGGGGGGCACTGAAGCTTTCTTT. Its protein product is CASSYRGGTEAFF.

This clone occurred once. This chain joins TRBV5-1 and TRBJ1-2, with D tentatively TRBD1 (6 bases). Per the germline V gene, CDR1 is SGHRS and CDR2 is YFSETQ. V was clipped by 3 bases and J by 8 bases, with 20 bases between them. CDR3 length: 15 residues. The DNA for the CDR3 is TGCGCCAGCAGCTCATCGACCGGACAGCCCCAAGGCTACACCTTC. Residues: CASSSSTGQPQGYTF.

The rearrangement uses TRBV28 and TRBJ2-1, with D possibly being TRBD2 (5 bases). The CDR3 consists of 13 residues. Germline loops: CDR1 MDHEN, CDR2 SYDVKM. The ends were cut back, 1 base at V and 6 bases at J, with 7 bases in the middle. The CDR3 reads CASSLSGFNEQFF. The CDR3, as DNA: TGTGCCAGCAGTTTATCGGGATTCAATGAGCAGTTCTTC.

This chain links TRBV4-2 with TRBJ2-7; D is ambiguous. The CDR3 totals 13 residues. Trimming shortened V by 0 bases and J by 5 bases, and 8 bases separated the two germline ends. Germline V gene data show CDR1 as LGHNA and CDR2 as YNFKEQ. CDR3 sequence reads: CASSQDARDEQYF. CDR3 nucleotides: TGTGCCAGCAGCCAAGACGCCCGAGACGAGCAGTACTTC.

This chain joins TRBV27 and TRBJ1-1; D not resolved. Germline loops: CDR1 MNHEY, CDR2 SMNVEV (reference sequence). CDR3 length: 13 residues. Trimming took off 1 base at V and 3 bases at J, with 6 bases between the two ends. Here the CDR3 reads CASSLYGHTEAFF. The CDR3 DNA sequence: TGTGCCAGCAGTTTATATGGGCACACTGAAGCTTTCTTT.

On this clone: Different DNA sequences within this sample yield the same CDR3. The chain employs TRBV2 and TRBJ1-5, with 8 bases that match TRBD1. The CDR3 is 15 residues long. V shed 1 base and J 4 bases; nucleotides not matched to a gene: 3. Germline CDR1 SNHLY, CDR2 FYNNEI. The CDR3 here is CASSEGGQGNQPQHF. CDR3 DNA: TGTGCCAGCAGTGAAGGCGGACAGGGTAATCAGCCCCAGCATTTT.

This CDR3 reads CASSLGGQGGGNQPQHF. CDR3 coding DNA: TGTGCCAGCAGCTTAGGGGGGCAGGGAGGGGGCAATCAGCCCCAGCATTTT. This chain joins TRBV13 and TRBJ1-5, with a possible D match to TRBD1 (5 bases). The CDR3 has 17 residues. CDR1 is PRHDT, CDR2 FYEKMQ, per germline (reference sequence). With 0 bases removed from V and 2 bases from J, the gap between germline ends came to 14 bases.

CDR3 region: CASSLGSGTGGYEQYF. CDR3 coding DNA: TGTGCCAGCAGCTTAGGTTCCGGGACAGGGGGCTACGAGCAGTACTTC. V gene TRBV11-2 combines with J gene TRBJ2-7; 11 nucleotides align to TRBD1. V lost 1 base and J lost 3; bases outside the gene matches: 5. This CDR3 has 16 amino acids. CDR1 and CDR2 from the germline V gene are SGHAT and FQNNGV.

This clone showed up just a few times. The chain is built from TRBV11-2 and TRBJ2-1; the match to TRBD2 covers 9 bases. This CDR3 is built from 16 residues. The junction had 12 bases not matched to a gene; V was cut back by 5 bases and J by 7 bases. The germline V gene has CDR1 SGHAT and CDR2 FQNNGV. The CDR3 loop reads CASSRTLAGTTNEQFF. In nucleotides, the CDR3 is TGTGCCAGCAGCCGAACTCTAGCGGGAACGACGAATGAGCAGTTCTTC. Based on the CDR3 plus reference TRBV11-2 and TRBJ2-1, the full variable domain is EAGVAQSPRYKIIEKRQSVAFWCNPISGHATLYWYQQILGQGPKLLIQFQNNGVVDDSQLPKDRFSAERLKGVDSTLKIQPAKLEDSAVYLCASSRTLAGTTNEQFFGPGTRLTVL.

V gene TRBV6-1 combines with J gene TRBJ1-1; D gene ambiguous. Deletions cut 6 bases from V and 0 bases from J, with 8 bases between. The germline CDR1 and CDR2 sequences are MNHNS and SASEGT. CDR3 size: 13 residues. DNA for the CDR3: TGTGCCAGCAGCCAACTCATGAACACTGAAGCTTTCTTT. Protein sequence: CASSQLMNTEAFF.

CDR3 region: CASSLFPNGETDTQYF. The CDR3 DNA reads as TGCGCCAGCAGCCTATTTCCAAACGGGGAAACAGATACGCAGTATTTT. The J gene is TRBJ2-3, the V gene TRBV5-1, with D possibly being TRBD2 (5 bases). Trimming took off 4 bases at V and 3 bases at J, with 18 bases between the two ends. Per the germline V gene, CDR1 is SGHRS and CDR2 is YFSETQ. The CDR3 consists of 16 residues. The whole variable domain, filled in from reference TRBV5-1 and TRBJ2-3, reads KAGVTQTPRYLIKTRGQQVTLSCSPISGHRSVSWYQQTPGQGLQFLFEYFSETQRNKGNFPGRFSGRQFSNSRSEMNVSTLELGDSALYLCASSLFPNGETDTQYFGPGTRLTVL.

The chain couples TRBV23-1 to TRBJ2-1; D remains unclear. TRBV23-1 is treated as an ORF (open reading frame) with a function not yet certain. Between the trimmed V and J ends, which lost 0 bases and 6 bases, there was a span of 9 bases. This CDR3 is built from 14 residues. The CDR3 DNA is TGCGCCAGCAGTCAATCGTTTAGTCTCAATGAGCAGTTCTTC. As protein: CASSQSFSLNEQFF.

The J gene is TRBJ2-1, the V gene TRBV9; D is possibly TRBD2 (5 bases). Germline V gives CDR1 SGDLS, CDR2 YYNGEE. With 6 bases removed from V and 0 bases from J, the gap between germline ends came to 16 bases. The CDR3 contains 16 residues. CDR3: CASTPFGGSSYNEQFF. The DNA for the CDR3 is TGTGCCAGCACACCTTTTGGCGGGTCCTCCTACAATGAGCAGTTCTTC.

The V and J genes are TRBV6-5 and TRBJ1-1; TRBD1 matches 9 bases. This CDR3 has 15 amino acids. The germline gives CDR1 MNHEY, CDR2 SVGAGI. Trimming cost V 6 bases and J 0 bases; bases outside gene matches: 5. As DNA, the CDR3 is TGTGCCAGCAGAGACCGGACAGGGGTGAACACTGAAGCTTTCTTT. It encodes CASRDRTGVNTEAFF.

The rearrangement joins TRBV7-2 to TRBJ2-6, with D possibly TRBD2 on 5 matching bases. Trimming took 5 bases from V and 0 from J, leaving 11 bases between them. CDR1 is SGHTA, CDR2 FQGNSA, per germline. This CDR3 has 16 amino acids. The CDR3 protein is CASSPEDSSGANVLTF. CDR3 sequence (DNA): TGTGCCAGCAGCCCCGAGGACTCCTCTGGGGCCAACGTCCTGACTTTC.

The V call is TRBV11-2, the J call TRBJ2-7; D gene unclear. There are 15 residues in the CDR3. Trimming cost V 1 base and J 3 bases, with 13 bases left between them. The germline CDR1 and CDR2 sequences are SGHAT and FQNNGV. The CDR3 loop reads CASSLGGSLYYEQYV. CDR3 bases: TGTGCCAGCAGCTTAGGAGGCAGCCTTTACTACGAGCAGTACGTC.

The chain uses TRBV6-6 and TRBJ2-7; D possibly corresponds to TRBD1 (6 bases). The length of the CDR3 is 14 residues. Trimming cost V 2 bases and J 0 bases, with 8 bases left between them. Germline lookup yields CDR1 MNHNY and CDR2 SVGAGI (reference sequence). This chain's CDR3 is CASSYIQGSYEQYF. CDR3 coding DNA: TGTGCCAGCAGTTACATACAGGGCTCCTACGAGCAGTACTTC.

V and J are TRBV27 and TRBJ2-5; possible D gene TRBD1, 6 bases. CDR1 is MNHEY and CDR2 is SMNVEV in the germline V gene (reference sequence). The germline V and J ends were trimmed by 4 bases and 2 bases, with 8 bases remaining between them. This CDR3 has 13 amino acids. The CDR3 DNA follows: TGTGCCAGCAGTTCAGGGGCTCAAGAGACCCAGTACTTC. Translation gives CASSSGAQETQYF.

This clone was seen a few times. The chain employs TRBV7-9 and TRBJ2-6; TRBD1 matches at 7 bases. V dropped 1 base and J dropped 6; count of bases not matched to a gene: 3. CDR3 length: 15 amino acids. Germline CDR1 is SEHNR and CDR2 is FQNEAQ (reference sequence). For the CDR3, the DNA is TGTGCCAGCAGCTTAGGGACAGGAGTGGCCAACGTCCTGACTTTC. As protein: CASSLGTGVANVLTF.